The source of this T cell receptor beta chain is a study of blood T cell repertoires in COVID-19. Across the whole study: Spain, Italy and the United States supplied samples that represented acute and convalescent COVID-19.

Only in-frame clones appear in the TCRdb table, and some are missing; sequencing was by immunoSEQ multiplex PCR. The sample records around 170,000 clones, about 81% being singletons. Germline V gene sequence: CDR1 SGHNT, CDR2 YYREEE (reference sequence). This CDR3 has 12 residues. The V end was cut by 4 bases, the J end by 3 bases, with 5 bases between. This rearrangement joins TRBV5-4 to TRBJ2-1; unclear D gene. The sample taken for sequencing was peripheral blood. The sequence was collected from a woman aged 80 or older with COVID-19, enrolled during active disease. DNA of the CDR3: TGTGCCAGCAGCCTCTACTACAATGAGCAGTTCTTC. As protein: CASSLYYNEQFF.